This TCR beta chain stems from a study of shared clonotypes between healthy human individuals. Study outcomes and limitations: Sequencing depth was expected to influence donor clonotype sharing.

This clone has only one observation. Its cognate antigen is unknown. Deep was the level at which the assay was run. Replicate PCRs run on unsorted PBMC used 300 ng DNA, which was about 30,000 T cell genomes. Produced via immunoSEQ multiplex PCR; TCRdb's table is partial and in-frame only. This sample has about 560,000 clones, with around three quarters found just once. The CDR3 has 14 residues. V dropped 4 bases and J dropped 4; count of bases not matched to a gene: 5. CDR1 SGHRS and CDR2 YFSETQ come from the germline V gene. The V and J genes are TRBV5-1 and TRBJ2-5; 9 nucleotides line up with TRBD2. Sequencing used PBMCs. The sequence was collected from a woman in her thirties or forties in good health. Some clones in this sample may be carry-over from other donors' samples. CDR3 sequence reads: CASSAGGILETQYF. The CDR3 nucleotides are TGCGCCAGCAGCGCGGGGGGGATTTTAGAGACCCAGTACTTC.